Listed here are 8 T cell receptor beta chains from one sample, sequenced in a study of identical twins. TCRdb reprocessed the 5' RACE reads via MiXCR and lists one record per CDR3 protein. The table lists 500,000 to 550,000 distinct CDR3 sequences, 20% to 25% of them singletons. These records were also assigned to another study, of yellow fever vaccine responses in identical twins.

Sequencing was performed on CD4+ T cells sorted from blood. These receptors originate from a young woman in good health.

This clonotype was counted only a few times. V and J are TRBV20-1 and TRBJ2-7, with 7 bases lining up with TRBD2. Germline V gene sequence: CDR1 DFQATT, CDR2 SNEGSKA (reference sequence). The CDR3 has 17 residues. The junction had 15 bases not matched to a gene; V was cut back by 2 bases and J by 2 bases. The CDR3 reads CSARSHSAASGTYEQYF. CDR3 DNA: TGCAGTGCTAGATCCCACAGCGCGGCTAGCGGTACCTACGAGCAGTACTTC.

This clonotype has more than one count but fewer than ten. The chain joins TRBV6-1 to TRBJ2-7; no reliable D call. Trimming shortened V by 1 base and J by 9 bases, and 7 bases separated the two germline ends. CDR3 length: 11 amino acids. Germline-derived CDR1 and CDR2 are MNHNS and SASEGT. As DNA, the CDR3 is TGTGCCAGCAGTGAAGGTATCGTGCAGTACGTC. Encoded protein: CASSEGIVQYV.

J is TRBJ2-2 and V is TRBV7-7; the D is unclear. Germline V lookup: CDR1 SSHAT, CDR2 FNYEAQ (reference sequence). This CDR3 region has 15 residues. V lost 1 base to trimming and J lost 3 bases, with 9 bases between them. For the CDR3, the DNA is TGTGCCAGCAGCTTAGGGGCAGGTTACACCGGGGAGCTGTTTTTT. The encoded protein is CASSLGAGYTGELFF.

The V call is TRBV20-1, the J call TRBJ2-3; TRBD2 agrees at 10 bases. Unmatched junction bases numbered 12, after V lost 3 bases and J lost 0 bases. The CDR3 covers 18 residues. Germline V CDR1 and CDR2: DFQATT, SNEGSKA (reference sequence). The CDR3: CSARPSSGGAFSTDTQYF. CDR3 sequence (DNA): TGCAGTGCTAGGCCCTCAAGCGGGGGGGCCTTTAGCACAGATACGCAGTATTTT.

Only a few counts were recorded for this clonotype. The chain is built from TRBV6-6 and TRBJ2-5; the match to TRBD2 covers 9 bases. CDR1 and CDR2 from the germline V gene are MNHNY and SVGAGI (reference sequence). V was clipped by 8 bases and J by 4 bases; unmatched bases: 2. The CDR3 loop spans 12 amino acids. The CDR3 DNA reads as TGTGCCAGCGCGGGGGGGACAGAGACCCAGTACTTC. Encoded protein: CASAGGTETQYF.

This clonotype showed up just a few times. Written as DNA, the CDR3 is TGTGCCAGCAGCTTAGCCCCGGGCCCCAGGGATGAGCAGTTCTTC. It translates to CASSLAPGPRDEQFF. The chain combines TRBV11-3 with TRBJ2-1, with a possible D match to TRBD1 (5 bases). CDR1 and CDR2 (germline): SGHNT, YENEEA. The CDR3 consists of 15 residues. V lost 1 base, J lost 8 bases, and 15 bases lay in between.

This clonotype was seen a few times. The chain joins TRBV4-1 to TRBJ2-1; 10 bases map to TRBD2. Germline lookup yields CDR1 MGHRA and CDR2 YSYEKL. The junction had 6 bases not matched to a gene; V was cut back by 4 bases and J by 6 bases. The CDR3 spans 15 residues. The CDR3 DNA sequence: TGCGCCAGCAGCCCTACTAGCGGGACCGGCAATGAGCAGTTCTTC. Residues: CASSPTSGTGNEQFF.

This chain connects TRBV5-1 to TRBJ1-3; 7 bases are shared with TRBD1. V was clipped by 0 bases and J by 2 bases; unmatched bases: 2. Germline V gene lookup returns CDR1 SGHRS and CDR2 YFSETQ. The CDR3 runs to 15 residues. CDR3 sequence (DNA): TGCGCCAGCAGCTTGGTAGGGACAGCTGGAAACACCATATATTTT. It encodes CASSLVGTAGNTIYF.